This T cell receptor (beta chain) came from a study of spatial heterogeneity in lung cancer. Study outcomes and limitations: The number of expanded tumor alpha and beta chains correlated with mutation number.

Time point specified: sample taken at primary tumor resection. Researchers sequenced whole RNA taken from tumor, nontumor lung or frozen PBMC without sorting. The CDR3 has 14 amino acids. Trimming left V 3 bases short and J 5 bases short, with 17 bases between. CDR1 and CDR2 from the germline V gene are DFQATT and SNEGSKA (reference sequence). This clonotype was recorded many times. The antigen remains undetermined. Using its own MiXCR run on the 5' RACE reads, TCRdb lists one record per CDR3 protein. This sample has 9,500 to 12,000 distinct CDR3 sequences, with about 15% found just once. The chain recombines TRBV20-1 with TRBJ2-7, with D tentatively TRBD2 (5 bases). The clonotype was recovered from a male donor with early-stage non-small cell lung cancer. Sequencing was performed on lung tumor tissue, taken at surgery. CDR3 residues: CSASPSGSFDEQYF. CDR3 nucleotide sequence: TGCAGTGCTAGTCCAAGCGGTAGCTTCGACGAGCAGTACTTC.